What follows are 8 T cell receptor beta chains derived from one specimen sequenced in a study of shared clonotypes between healthy human individuals. Assay used: immunoSEQ multiplex PCR; TCRdb lists only in-frame clones, some missing. Of roughly 2.2 million clones in the sample, approximately 95% are singletons; the top ten hold under 0.45%. Sequenced: naive CD4+ T cells from PBMCs. Subset: CD45RA+ positively selected. Receptors originate from a man aged 18 to 30 in good health. Some clones in this sample may be carry-over from other donors' samples.

The chain has TRBV28 and TRBJ2-4; D call uncertain. Germline CDR1 is MDHEN and CDR2 is SYDVKM. The CDR3 length is 15 residues. Trimming took 5 bases from V and 0 from J, leaving 11 bases between them. The CDR3 nucleotides read TGTGCCAGCAGTCCTCTCAGAGTAGCCAAAAACATTCAGTACTTC. Residues: CASSPLRVAKNIQYF.

V gene TRBV15 combines with J gene TRBJ1-2, with TRBD1 identical over 8 bases. The CDR3 contains 15 residues. V shed 0 bases, J shed 2 bases, and the junction held 2 bases outside the gene matches. Germline assignment: CDR1 LNHNV and CDR2 YYDKDF (reference sequence). CDR3 sequence reads: CATSRDQGANYGYTF. In DNA form, the CDR3 reads TGTGCCACCAGCAGAGATCAGGGGGCCAACTATGGCTACACCTTC.

The chain couples TRBV10-1 to TRBJ2-7, with 8 positions matching TRBD2. CDR3 length: 17 amino acids. CDR1 WNHNN and CDR2 SYGVQD come from the germline V gene (reference sequence). The V segment lost 0 bases and the J segment 1 base; nucleotides outside the gene matches: 8. For the CDR3, the DNA is TGCGCCAGCAGTGAGTCGATTTTACTAGCGGATTCCTACGAGCAGTACTTC. Translating it yields CASSESILLADSYEQYF.

The CDR3 DNA follows: TGCGCCAGCAGCCTGGGACTAGCGGAACCGGCTGGGGAGCTGTTTTTT. Its translation is CASSLGLAEPAGELFF. This rearrangement joins TRBV5-1 to TRBJ2-2, with 11 nucleotides matching TRBD2. The junction had 10 bases not matched to a gene; V was cut back by 4 bases and J by 8 bases. CDR1 SGHRS and CDR2 YFSETQ come from the germline V gene. The length of the CDR3 is 16 residues.

This clone appeared once. This chain joins TRBV29-1 and TRBJ2-1, with 14 bases fitting TRBD2. V gave up 6 bases and J gave up 7 bases; unmatched junction bases: 5. Per germline, CDR1 SQVTM and CDR2 ANQGSEA. The CDR3 is made up of 14 amino acids. CDR3 DNA: TGCAGCGTCCTGGGACTAGCGGGAGTTAATGAGCAGTTCTTC. It is translated as CSVLGLAGVNEQFF.

V and J are TRBV7-2 and TRBJ2-2; D is possibly TRBD1 or TRBD2 (5 bases each). The V gene lost 4 bases and the J gene lost 5 bases, with 11 bases spanning the gap. Per germline, CDR1 SGHTA and CDR2 FQGNSA. CDR3 length equals 14 residues. Written as DNA, the CDR3 is TGTGCCAGCAGCTGGGACCGGTGGACCGGGGAGCTGTTTTTT. It yields the protein CASSWDRWTGELFF.

The chain links TRBV14 to TRBJ2-7; 10 nucleotides line up with TRBD2. The germline V gene has CDR1 SGHDN and CDR2 FVKESK. CDR3 length: 16 amino acids. The junction had 10 bases not matched to a gene; V was cut back by 4 bases and J by 4 bases. The CDR3 reads CASSPRTSGRGYEQYF. CDR3 coding DNA: TGTGCCAGCAGCCCGCGGACTAGCGGAAGGGGGTACGAGCAGTACTTC.

The chain is built from TRBV4-1 and TRBJ2-1; 11 bases are a match to TRBD2. Germline V gene sequence: CDR1 MGHRA, CDR2 YSYEKL. The CDR3 length is 14 residues. Germline trimming cut 6 bases from V and 6 bases from J; bases unmatched to any gene: 4. DNA of the CDR3: TGCGCCAGCAGGGGACTAGCGGCCCGCAATGAGCAGTTCTTC. Protein product: CASRGLAARNEQFF.